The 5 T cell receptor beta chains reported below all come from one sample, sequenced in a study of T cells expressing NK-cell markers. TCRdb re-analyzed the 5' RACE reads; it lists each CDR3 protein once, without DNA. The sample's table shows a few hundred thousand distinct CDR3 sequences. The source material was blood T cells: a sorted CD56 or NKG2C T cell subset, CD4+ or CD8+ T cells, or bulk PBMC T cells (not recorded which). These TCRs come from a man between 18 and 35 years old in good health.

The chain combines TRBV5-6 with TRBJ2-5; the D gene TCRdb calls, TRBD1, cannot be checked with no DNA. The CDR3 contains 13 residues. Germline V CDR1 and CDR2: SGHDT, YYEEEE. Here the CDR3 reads CASSFPGKETQYF. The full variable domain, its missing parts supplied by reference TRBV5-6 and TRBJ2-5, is DAGVTQSPTHLIKTRGQQVTLRCSPKSGHDTVSWYQQALGQGPQFIFQYYEEEERQRGNFPDRFSGHQFPNYSSELNVNALLLGDSALYLCASSFPGKETQYFGPGTRLLVL.

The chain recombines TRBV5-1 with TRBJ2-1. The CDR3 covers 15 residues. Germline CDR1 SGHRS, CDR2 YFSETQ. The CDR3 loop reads CASSVGTSAYNEQFF.

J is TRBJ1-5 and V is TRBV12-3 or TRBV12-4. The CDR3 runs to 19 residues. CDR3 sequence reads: CASSFGRGTGTSGNQPQHF.

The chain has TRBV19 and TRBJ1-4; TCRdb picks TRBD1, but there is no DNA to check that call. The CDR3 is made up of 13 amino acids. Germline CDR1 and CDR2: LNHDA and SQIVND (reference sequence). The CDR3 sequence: CASSVNRGRKLFF.

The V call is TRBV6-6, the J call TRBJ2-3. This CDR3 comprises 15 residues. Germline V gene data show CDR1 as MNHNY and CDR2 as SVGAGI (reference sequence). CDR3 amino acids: CATRLGLTPTDTQYF.